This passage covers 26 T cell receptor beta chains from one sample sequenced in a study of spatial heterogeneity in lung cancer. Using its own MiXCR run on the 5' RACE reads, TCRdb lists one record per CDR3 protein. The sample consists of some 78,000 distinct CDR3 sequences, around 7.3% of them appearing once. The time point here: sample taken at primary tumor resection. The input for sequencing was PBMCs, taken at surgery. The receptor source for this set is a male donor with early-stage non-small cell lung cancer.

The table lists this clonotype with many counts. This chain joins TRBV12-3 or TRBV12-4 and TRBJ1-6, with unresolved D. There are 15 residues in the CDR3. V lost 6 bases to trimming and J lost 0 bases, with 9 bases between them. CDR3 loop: CASRRSSSYNSPLHF. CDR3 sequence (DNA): TGTGCCAGCAGGCGATCTAGCTCCTATAATTCACCCCTCCACTTT.

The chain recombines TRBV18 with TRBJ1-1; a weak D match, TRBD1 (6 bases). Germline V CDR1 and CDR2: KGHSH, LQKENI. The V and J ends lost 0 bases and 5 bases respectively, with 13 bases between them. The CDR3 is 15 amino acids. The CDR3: CASSPPTGAGTEAFF. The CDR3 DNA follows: TGTGCCAGCTCACCACCGACAGGAGCCGGGACTGAAGCTTTCTTT.

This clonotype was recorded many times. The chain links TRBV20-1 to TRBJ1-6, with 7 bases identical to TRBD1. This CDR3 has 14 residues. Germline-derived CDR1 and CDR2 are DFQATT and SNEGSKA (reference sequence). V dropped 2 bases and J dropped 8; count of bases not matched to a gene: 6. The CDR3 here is CSARPGTDDSPLHF. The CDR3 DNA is TGCAGTGCTAGACCCGGGACAGACGATTCACCCCTCCACTTT.

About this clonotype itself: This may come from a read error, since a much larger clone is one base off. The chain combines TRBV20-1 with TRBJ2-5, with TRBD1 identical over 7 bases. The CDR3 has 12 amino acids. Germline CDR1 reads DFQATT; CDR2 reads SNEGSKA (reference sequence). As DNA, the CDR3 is TGCGGTGCTATAGGGACAGAAGAGACCCAGTACTTC. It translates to CGAIGTEETQYF.

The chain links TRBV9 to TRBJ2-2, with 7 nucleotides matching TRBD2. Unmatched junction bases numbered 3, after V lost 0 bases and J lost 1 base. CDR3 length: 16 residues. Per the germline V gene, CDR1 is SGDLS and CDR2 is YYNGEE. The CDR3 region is CASSVVASGNTGELFF. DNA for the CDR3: TGTGCCAGCAGCGTAGTTGCTAGCGGGAACACCGGGGAGCTGTTTTTT.

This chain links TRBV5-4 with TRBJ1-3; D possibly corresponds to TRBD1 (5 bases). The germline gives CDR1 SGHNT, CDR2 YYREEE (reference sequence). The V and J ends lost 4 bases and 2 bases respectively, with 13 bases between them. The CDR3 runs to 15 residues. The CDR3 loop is CASSLTGYTGNTIYF. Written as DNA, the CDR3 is TGTGCCAGCAGCCTAACAGGTTACACTGGAAACACCATATATTTT.

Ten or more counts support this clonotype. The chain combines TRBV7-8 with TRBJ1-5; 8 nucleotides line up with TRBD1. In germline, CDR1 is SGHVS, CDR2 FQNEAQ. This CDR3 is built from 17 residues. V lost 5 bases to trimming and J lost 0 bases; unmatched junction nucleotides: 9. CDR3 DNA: TGTGCCAGCAGCCAGGGACAGGACCTCGTTAGCAATCAGCCCCAGCATTTT. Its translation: CASSQGQDLVSNQPQHF.

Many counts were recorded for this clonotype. The CDR3, as DNA: TGTGCCAGTAGTCGACTTACGGGAGATACGCAGTATTTT. This encodes CASSRLTGDTQYF. The V and J genes are TRBV19 and TRBJ2-3; D not certain. The CDR3 is made up of 13 amino acids. Germline CDR1 is LNHDA and CDR2 is SQIVND (reference sequence). Trimming left V 5 bases short and J 5 bases short, with 11 bases between. Filled out from reference TRBV19 and TRBJ2-3, the complete variable domain reads DGGITQSPKYLFRKEGQNVTLSCEQNLNHDAMYWYRQDPGQGLRLIYYSQIVNDFQKGDIAEGYSVSREKKESFPLTVTSAQKNPTAFYLCASSRLTGDTQYFGPGTRLTVL.

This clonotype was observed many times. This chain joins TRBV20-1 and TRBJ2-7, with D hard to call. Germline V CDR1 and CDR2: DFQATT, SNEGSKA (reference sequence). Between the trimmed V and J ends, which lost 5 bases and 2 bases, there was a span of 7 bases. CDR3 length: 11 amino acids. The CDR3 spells CSAPSPYEQYF. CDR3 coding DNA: TGCAGTGCTCCCTCTCCCTACGAGCAGTACTTC.

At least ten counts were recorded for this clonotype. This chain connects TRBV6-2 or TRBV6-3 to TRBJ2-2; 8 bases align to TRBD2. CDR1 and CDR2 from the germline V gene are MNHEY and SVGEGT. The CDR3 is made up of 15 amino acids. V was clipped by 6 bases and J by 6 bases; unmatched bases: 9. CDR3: CASSWTSPNAGELFF. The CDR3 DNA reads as TGTGCCAGCAGCTGGACTAGCCCTAACGCCGGGGAGCTGTTTTTT.

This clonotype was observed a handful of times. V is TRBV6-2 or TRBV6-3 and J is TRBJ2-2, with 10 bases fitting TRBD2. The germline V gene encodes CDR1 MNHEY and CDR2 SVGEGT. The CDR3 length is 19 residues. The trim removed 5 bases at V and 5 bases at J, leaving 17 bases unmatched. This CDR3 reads CASSPRRLAGELGTGELFF. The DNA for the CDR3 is TGTGCCAGCAGTCCCCGGCGTCTAGCGGGAGAATTGGGGACCGGGGAGCTGTTTTTT.

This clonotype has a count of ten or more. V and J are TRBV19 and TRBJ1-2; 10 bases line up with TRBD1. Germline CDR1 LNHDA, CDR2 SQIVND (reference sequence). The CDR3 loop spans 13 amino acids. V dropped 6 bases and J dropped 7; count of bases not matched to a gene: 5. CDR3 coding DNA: TGTGCCAGTAGGACAGGGGGCGCGGGTGGCTACACCTTC. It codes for CASRTGGAGGYTF.

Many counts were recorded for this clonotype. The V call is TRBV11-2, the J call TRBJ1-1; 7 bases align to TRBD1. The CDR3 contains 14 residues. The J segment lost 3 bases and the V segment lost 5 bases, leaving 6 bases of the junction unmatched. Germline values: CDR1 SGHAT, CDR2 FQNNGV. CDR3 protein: CASSPDDRDTEAFF. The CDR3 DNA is TGTGCCAGCAGCCCCGACGACAGGGACACTGAAGCTTTCTTT.

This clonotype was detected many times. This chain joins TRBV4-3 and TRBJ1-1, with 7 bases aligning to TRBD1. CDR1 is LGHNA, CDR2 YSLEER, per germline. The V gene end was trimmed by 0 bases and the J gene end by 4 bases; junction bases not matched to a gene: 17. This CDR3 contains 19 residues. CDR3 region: CASSQDPQGGRVVITEAFF. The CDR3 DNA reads TGCGCCAGCAGCCAAGATCCCCAGGGGGGCCGGGTAGTTATCACTGAAGCTTTCTTT.

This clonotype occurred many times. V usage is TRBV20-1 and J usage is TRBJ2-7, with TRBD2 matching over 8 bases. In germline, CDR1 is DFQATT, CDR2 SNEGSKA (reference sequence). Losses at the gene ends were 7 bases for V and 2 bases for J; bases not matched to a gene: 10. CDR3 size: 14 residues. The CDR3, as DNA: TGCAGTGTCATACCGGGACTAGGGACCTACGAGCAGTACTTC. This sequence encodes CSVIPGLGTYEQYF.

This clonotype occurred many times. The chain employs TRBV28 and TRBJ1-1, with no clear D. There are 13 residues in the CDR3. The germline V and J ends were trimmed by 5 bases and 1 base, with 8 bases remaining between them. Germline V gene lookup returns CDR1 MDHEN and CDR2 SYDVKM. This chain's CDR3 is CASSRHKNTEAFF. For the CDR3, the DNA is TGTGCCAGCAGTCGACATAAGAACACTGAAGCTTTCTTT.

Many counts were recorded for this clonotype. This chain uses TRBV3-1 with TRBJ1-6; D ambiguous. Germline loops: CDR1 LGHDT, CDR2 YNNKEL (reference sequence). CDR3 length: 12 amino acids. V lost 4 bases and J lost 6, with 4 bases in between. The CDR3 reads CASSRSNSPLHF. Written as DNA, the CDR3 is TGTGCCAGCAGCCGAAGTAATTCACCCCTCCACTTT.

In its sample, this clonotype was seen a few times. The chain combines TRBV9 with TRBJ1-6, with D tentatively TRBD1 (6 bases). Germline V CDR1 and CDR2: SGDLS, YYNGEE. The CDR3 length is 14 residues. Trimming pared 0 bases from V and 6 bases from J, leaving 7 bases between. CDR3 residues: CASSVGQVNSPLHF. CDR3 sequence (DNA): TGTGCCAGCAGCGTAGGACAGGTTAATTCACCCCTCCACTTT.

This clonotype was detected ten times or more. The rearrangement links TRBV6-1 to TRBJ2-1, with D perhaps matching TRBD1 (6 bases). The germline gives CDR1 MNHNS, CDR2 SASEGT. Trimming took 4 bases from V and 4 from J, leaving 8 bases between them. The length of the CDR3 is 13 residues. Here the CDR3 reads CASSAGQYNEQFF. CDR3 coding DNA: TGTGCCAGCAGTGCCGGACAGTACAATGAGCAGTTCTTC.

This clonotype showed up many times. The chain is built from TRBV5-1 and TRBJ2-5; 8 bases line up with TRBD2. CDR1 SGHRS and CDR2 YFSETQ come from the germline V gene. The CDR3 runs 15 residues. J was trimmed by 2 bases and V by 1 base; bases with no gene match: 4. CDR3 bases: TGCGCCAGCAGCTTGTTTAGCGGGGAACAAGAGACCCAGTACTTC. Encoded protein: CASSLFSGEQETQYF. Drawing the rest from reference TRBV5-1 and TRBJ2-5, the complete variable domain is KAGVTQTPRYLIKTRGQQVTLSCSPISGHRSVSWYQQTPGQGLQFLFEYFSETQRNKGNFPGRFSGRQFSNSRSEMNVSTLELGDSALYLCASSLFSGEQETQYFGPGTRLLVL.

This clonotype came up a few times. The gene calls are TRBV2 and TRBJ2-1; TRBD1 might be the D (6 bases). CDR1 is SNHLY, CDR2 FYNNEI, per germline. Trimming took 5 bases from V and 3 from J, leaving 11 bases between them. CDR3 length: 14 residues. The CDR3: CASSSEQGYNEQFF. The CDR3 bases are TGTGCCAGCAGTTCGGAACAGGGCTACAATGAGCAGTTCTTC.

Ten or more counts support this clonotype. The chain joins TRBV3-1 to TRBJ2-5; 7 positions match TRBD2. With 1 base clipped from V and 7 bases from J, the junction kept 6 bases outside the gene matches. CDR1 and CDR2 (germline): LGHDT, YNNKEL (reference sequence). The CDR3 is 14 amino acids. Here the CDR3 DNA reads TGTGCCAGCAGCCAAGTGATAGGGGAGGGGACCCAGTACTTC. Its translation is CASSQVIGEGTQYF.

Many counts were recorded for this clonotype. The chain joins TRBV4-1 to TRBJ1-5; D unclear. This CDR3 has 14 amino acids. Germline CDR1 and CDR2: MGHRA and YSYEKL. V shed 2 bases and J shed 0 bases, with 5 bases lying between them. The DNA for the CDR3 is TGCGCCAGCAGCCAAACAGATAGCAATCAGCCCCAGCATTTT. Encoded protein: CASSQTDSNQPQHF.

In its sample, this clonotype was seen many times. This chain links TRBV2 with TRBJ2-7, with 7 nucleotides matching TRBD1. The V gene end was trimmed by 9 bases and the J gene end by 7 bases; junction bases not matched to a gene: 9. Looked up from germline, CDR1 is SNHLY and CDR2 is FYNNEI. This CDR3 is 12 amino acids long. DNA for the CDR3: TGTGCCAGGGGACAGTCGACGGGTGAGCAGTACTTC. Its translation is CARGQSTGEQYF.

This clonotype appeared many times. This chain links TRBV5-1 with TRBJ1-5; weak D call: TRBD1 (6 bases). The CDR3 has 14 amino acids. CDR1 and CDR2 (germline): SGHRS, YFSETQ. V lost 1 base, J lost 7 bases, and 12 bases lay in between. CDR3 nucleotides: TGCGCCAGCAGCTTGAATTCAGGGGAACAGCCCCAGCATTTT. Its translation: CASSLNSGEQPQHF.

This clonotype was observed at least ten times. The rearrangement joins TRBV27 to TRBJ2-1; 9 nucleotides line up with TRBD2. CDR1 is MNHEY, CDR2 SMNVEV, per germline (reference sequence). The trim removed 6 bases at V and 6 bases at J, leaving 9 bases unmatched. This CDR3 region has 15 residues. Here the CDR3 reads CASSPPGGRANEQFF. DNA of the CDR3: TGTGCCAGCAGCCCCCCTGGCGGGAGGGCCAATGAGCAGTTCTTC.